This passage covers 8 T cell receptor beta chains from one sample sequenced in a study of T cells in localized non-small cell lung cancer. Profiled with immunoSEQ multiplex PCR; TCRdb holds only in-frame clones, not every one. The sample gives tens of thousands of clones, approximately 80% of which show up once; less than 20% is in the top ten. Sequenced here: peripheral blood, sampled before any cancer treatment. These TCRs come from a man aged 40-75 years with stage I squamous cell lung carcinoma.

This chain connects TRBV30 to TRBJ2-3, with unresolved D. CDR1 is GTSNPN and CDR2 is SVGIG in the germline V gene (reference sequence). Trimming shortened V by 2 bases and J by 10 bases, and 10 bases separated the two germline ends. The CDR3 length is 11 residues. The chain's CDR3 is CAWSSSNAQYF. Written as DNA, the CDR3 is TGTGCCTGGAGTTCAAGCAATGCGCAGTATTTT.

V and J are TRBV27 and TRBJ1-6; weak D call: TRBD1 (5 bases). The CDR3 covers 17 residues. The germline V gene has CDR1 MNHEY and CDR2 SMNVEV (reference sequence). V lost 3 bases and J 8 bases, leaving 20 bases between the germline ends. CDR3 coding DNA: TGTGCCAGCAGTTTCAAAGGTTGGGGGACCTTATATTCACCCCTCCACTTT. It codes for CASSFKGWGTLYSPLHF.

The chain employs TRBV5-1 and TRBJ2-5; D not certain. The CDR3 length is 20 residues. Per germline, CDR1 SGHRS and CDR2 YFSETQ. The germline V and J ends were trimmed by 0 bases and 2 bases, with 26 bases remaining between them. In nucleotides, the CDR3 is TGCGCCAGCAGCTTGGATCCGACTCCCTCCGGGTTCCTGCTTCAAGAGACCCAGTACTTC. This encodes CASSLDPTPSGFLLQETQYF.

V gene TRBV18 combines with J gene TRBJ2-5; TRBD2 matches at 7 bases. The germline V gene has CDR1 KGHSH and CDR2 LQKENI. The CDR3 loop spans 11 amino acids. V dropped 8 bases and J dropped 5; count of bases not matched to a gene: 2. CDR3 nucleotides: TGTGCCAGCGGGAGGGGTGAGACCCAGTACTTC. Its protein is CASGRGETQYF.

The J gene is TRBJ1-1, the V gene TRBV19; D remains unclear. This CDR3 has 14 residues. Germline V gene lookup returns CDR1 LNHDA and CDR2 SQIVND (reference sequence). V was pared by 7 bases and J by 5 bases, with 17 bases between. The DNA for the CDR3 is TGTGCCAGTACTGGAGTAGCGGGGAGGACTGAAGCTTTCTTT. Its protein is CASTGVAGRTEAFF.

J is TRBJ2-1 and V is TRBV5-6; 7 bases agree with TRBD2. This CDR3 is 18 amino acids long. Germline V gives CDR1 SGHDT, CDR2 YYEEEE. V gave up 4 bases and J gave up 0 bases; unmatched junction bases: 13. The CDR3 is CASSPSGLFPSSYNEQFF. DNA for the CDR3: TGTGCCAGCAGCCCTAGCGGACTGTTCCCTAGCTCCTACAATGAGCAGTTCTTC.

The rearrangement links TRBV19 to TRBJ2-7, with TRBD2 matching over 13 bases. Germline CDR1 reads LNHDA; CDR2 reads SQIVND (reference sequence). V was clipped by 9 bases and J by 6 bases; unmatched bases: 5. The CDR3 is 13 residues long. CDR3 residues: CASGTSGGVEQYF. In DNA, the CDR3 is TGTGCCAGCGGAACTAGCGGGGGGGTCGAGCAGTACTTC. The full variable domain, completed using reference TRBV19 and TRBJ2-7, is DGGITQSPKYLFRKEGQNVTLSCEQNLNHDAMYWYRQDPGQGLRLIYYSQIVNDFQKGDIAEGYSVSREKKESFPLTVTSAQKNPTAFYLCASGTSGGVEQYFGPGTRLTVT.

This chain links TRBV27 with TRBJ1-2, with D maybe TRBD1 (6 bases). The CDR3 loop spans 13 amino acids. V was clipped by 5 bases and J by 4 bases, with 11 bases between them. CDR1 and CDR2 (germline): MNHEY, SMNVEV (reference sequence). The chain's CDR3 is CASSLGTRYGYTF. CDR3 DNA: TGTGCCAGCAGTCTCGGGACACGCTATGGCTACACCTTC.